The present T cell receptor beta chain was sequenced within a study of lymphopenia after photon versus proton radiotherapy. Clones were sequenced by immunoSEQ multiplex PCR, and TCRdb holds only the in-frame ones, with some missing. The sample consists of 70,000 or so clones, about nine tenths of them appearing once. The germline V and J ends were trimmed by 3 bases and 5 bases, with 13 bases remaining between them. Germline assignment: CDR1 MNHNS and CDR2 SASEGT. The CDR3 has 14 residues. The sample here was peripheral blood, taken from a patient treated with photon-based radiotherapy. The rearrangement uses TRBV6-1 and TRBJ2-5; a weak D match, TRBD2 (6 bases). The source of this sequence is a middle-aged woman with cholangiocarcinoma. In DNA, the CDR3 is TGTGCCAGCAGTGATTCGACTAGGGTGGAGACCCAGTACTTC. Its translation: CASSDSTRVETQYF.